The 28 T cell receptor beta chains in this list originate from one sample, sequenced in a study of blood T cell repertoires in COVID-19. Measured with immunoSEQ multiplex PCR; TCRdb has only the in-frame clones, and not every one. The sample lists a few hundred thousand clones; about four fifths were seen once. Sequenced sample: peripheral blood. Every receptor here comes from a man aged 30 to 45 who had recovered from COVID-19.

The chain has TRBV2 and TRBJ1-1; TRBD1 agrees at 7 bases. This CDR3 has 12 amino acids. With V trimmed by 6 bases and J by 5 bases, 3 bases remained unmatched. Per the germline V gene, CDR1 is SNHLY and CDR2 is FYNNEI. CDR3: CASSPQGTEAFF. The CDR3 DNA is TGTGCCAGCAGCCCACAGGGGACTGAAGCTTTCTTT.

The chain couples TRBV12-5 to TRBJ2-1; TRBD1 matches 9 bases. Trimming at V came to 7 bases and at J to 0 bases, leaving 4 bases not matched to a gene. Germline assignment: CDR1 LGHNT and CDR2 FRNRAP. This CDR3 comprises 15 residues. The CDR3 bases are TGTGCTAGTGCCCCGGACAGGGGCTCCTACAATGAGCAGTTCTTC. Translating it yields CASAPDRGSYNEQFF.

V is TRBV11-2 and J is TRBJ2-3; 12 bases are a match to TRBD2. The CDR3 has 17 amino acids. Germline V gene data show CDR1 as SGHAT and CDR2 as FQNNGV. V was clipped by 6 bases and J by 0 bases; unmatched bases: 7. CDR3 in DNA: TGTGCCAGCAGGGATTCTAGCGGGGGGGCTAGCACAGATACGCAGTATTTT. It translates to CASRDSSGGASTDTQYF. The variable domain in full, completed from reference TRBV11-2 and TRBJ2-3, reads EAGVAQSPRYKIIEKRQSVAFWCNPISGHATLYWYQQILGQGPKLLIQFQNNGVVDDSQLPKDRFSAERLKGVDSTLKIQPAKLEDSAVYLCASRDSSGGASTDTQYFGPGTRLTVL.

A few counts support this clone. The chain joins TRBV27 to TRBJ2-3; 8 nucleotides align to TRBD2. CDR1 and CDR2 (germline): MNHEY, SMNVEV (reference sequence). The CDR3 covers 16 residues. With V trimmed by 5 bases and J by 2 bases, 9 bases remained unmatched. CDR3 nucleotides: TGTGCCAGCAGTCCGAATAGCGGGGAGATCACAGATACGCAGTATTTT. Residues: CASSPNSGEITDTQYF.

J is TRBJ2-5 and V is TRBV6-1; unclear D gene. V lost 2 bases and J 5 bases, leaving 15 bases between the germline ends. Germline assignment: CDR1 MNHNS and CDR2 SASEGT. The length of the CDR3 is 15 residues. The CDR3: CASSELRRARETQYF. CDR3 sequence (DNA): TGTGCCAGCAGTGAACTGCGTCGAGCGCGGGAGACCCAGTACTTC.

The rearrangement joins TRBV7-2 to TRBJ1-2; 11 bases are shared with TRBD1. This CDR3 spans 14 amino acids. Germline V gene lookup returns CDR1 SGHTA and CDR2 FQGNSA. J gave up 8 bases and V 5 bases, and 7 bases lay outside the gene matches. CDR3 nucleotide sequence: TGTGCCAGCAGCCCGGGACAGGGGGTGAGAGGCTACACCTTC. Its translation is CASSPGQGVRGYTF.

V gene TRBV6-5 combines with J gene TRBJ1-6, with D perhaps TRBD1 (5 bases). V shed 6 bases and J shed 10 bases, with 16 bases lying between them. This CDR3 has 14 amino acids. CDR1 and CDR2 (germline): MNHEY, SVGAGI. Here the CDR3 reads CASSYRNRGSPLHF. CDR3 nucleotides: TGTGCCAGCAGCTACAGGAACCGCGGGTCACCCCTCCACTTT.

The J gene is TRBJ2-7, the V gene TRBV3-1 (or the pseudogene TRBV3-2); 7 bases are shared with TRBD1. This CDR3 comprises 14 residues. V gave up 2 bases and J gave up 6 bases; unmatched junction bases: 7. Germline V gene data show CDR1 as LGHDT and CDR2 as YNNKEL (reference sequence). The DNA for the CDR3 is TGTGCCAGCAGCCAACTCCCGACAGGGCCCGAGCAGTACGTC. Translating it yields CASSQLPTGPEQYV.

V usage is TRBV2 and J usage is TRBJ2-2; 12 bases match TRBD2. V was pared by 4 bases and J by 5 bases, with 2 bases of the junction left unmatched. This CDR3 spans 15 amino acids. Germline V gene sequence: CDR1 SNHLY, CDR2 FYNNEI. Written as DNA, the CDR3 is TGTGCCAGCAGTGTCACTAGCGGGGGGACCGGGGAGCTGTTTTTT. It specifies CASSVTSGGTGELFF.

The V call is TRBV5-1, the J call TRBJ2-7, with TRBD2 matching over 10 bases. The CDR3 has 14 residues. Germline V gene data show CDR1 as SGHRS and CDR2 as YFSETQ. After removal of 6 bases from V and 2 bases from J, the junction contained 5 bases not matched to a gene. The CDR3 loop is CASTVSGGTYEQYF. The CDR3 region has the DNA TGCGCCAGCACTGTTAGCGGGGGGACCTACGAGCAGTACTTC.

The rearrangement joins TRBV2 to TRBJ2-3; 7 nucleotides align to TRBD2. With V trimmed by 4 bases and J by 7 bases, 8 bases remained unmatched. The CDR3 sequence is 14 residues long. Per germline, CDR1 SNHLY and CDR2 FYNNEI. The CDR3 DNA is TGTGCCAGCAGTGCACGACTAGCTGTGTATACGCAGTATTTT. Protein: CASSARLAVYTQYF.

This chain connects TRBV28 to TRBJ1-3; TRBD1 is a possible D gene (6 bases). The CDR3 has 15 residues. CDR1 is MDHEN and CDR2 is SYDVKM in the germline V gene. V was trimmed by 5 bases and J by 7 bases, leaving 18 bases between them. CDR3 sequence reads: CASSRSGRGINTIYF. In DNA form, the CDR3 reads TGTGCCAGCAGTCGATCGGGCAGGGGTATCAACACCATATATTTT.

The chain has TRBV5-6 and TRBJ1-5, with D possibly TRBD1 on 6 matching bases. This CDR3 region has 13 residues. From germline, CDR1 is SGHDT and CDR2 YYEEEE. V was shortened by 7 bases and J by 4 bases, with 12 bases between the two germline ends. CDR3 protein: CASQIRGNQPQHF. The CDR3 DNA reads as TGTGCCAGCCAAATCAGGGGTAATCAGCCCCAGCATTTT.

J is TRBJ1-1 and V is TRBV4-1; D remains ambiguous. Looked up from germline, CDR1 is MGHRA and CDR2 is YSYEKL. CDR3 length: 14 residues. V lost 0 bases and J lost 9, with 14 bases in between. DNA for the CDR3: TGCGCCAGCAGCCAAGATCCGTATCAGAGGCAAGCTTTCTTT. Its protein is CASSQDPYQRQAFF.

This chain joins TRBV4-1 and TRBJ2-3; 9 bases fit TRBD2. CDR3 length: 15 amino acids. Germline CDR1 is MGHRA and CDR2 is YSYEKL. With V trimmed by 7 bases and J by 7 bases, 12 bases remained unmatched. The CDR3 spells CASKLGAGGLYTQYF. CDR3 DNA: TGCGCCAGCAAGCTGGGAGCGGGGGGATTGTATACGCAGTATTTT.

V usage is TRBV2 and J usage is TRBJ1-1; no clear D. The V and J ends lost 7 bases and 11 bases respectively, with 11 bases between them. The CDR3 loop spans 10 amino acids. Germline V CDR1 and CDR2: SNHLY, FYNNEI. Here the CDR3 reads CASMVERAFF. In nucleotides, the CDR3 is TGTGCCAGCATGGTGGAGAGGGCTTTCTTT.

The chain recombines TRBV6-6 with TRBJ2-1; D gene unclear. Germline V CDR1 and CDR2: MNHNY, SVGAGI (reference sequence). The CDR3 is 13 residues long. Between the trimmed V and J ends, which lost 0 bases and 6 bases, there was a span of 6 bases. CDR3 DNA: TGTGCCAGCAGTTACTCCCACAGCAATGAGCAGTTCTTC. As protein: CASSYSHSNEQFF.

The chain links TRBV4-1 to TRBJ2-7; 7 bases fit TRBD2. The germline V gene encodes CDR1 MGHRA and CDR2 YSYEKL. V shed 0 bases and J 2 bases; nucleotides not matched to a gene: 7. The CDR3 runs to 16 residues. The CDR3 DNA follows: TGCGCCAGCAGCCAAGATATAACGGGGGGAGCCTACGAGCAGTACTTC. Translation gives CASSQDITGGAYEQYF.

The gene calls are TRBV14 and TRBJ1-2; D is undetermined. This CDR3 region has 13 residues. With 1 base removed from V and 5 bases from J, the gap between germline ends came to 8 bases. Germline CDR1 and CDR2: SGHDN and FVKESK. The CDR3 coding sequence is TGTGCCAGCAGCCAAGTCCACCAGTATGGCTACACCTTC. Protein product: CASSQVHQYGYTF.

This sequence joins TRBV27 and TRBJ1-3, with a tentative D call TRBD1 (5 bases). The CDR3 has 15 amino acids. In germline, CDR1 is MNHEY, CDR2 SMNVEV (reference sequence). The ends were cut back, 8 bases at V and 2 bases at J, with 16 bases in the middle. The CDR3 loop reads CASGRMGRAGNTIYF. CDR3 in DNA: TGTGCCAGCGGGAGGATGGGCAGGGCTGGAAACACCATATATTTT.

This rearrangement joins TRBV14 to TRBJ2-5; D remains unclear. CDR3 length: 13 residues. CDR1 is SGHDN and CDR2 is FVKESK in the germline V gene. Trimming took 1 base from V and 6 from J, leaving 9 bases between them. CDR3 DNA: TGTGCCAGCAGCCAAGCCGCAGGTCAGACCCAGTACTTC. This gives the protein CASSQAAGQTQYF.

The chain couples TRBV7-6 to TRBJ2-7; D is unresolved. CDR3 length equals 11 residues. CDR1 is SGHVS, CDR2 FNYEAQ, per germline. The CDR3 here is CDSPSCFEQYV. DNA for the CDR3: TGTGATTCTCCGAGTTGTTTCGAGCAGTACGTC.

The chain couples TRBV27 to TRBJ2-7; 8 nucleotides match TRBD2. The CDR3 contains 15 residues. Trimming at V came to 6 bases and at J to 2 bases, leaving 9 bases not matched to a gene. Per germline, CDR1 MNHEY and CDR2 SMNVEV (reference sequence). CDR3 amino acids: CASSPRGGLTYEQYV. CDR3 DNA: TGTGCCAGCAGCCCTCGGGGGGGCTTAACCTACGAGCAGTACGTC.

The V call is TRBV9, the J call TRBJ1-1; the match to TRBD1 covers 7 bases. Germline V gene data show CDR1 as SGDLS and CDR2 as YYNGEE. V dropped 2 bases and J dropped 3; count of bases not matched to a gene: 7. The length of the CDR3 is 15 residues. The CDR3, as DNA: TGTGCCAGCAGCGTGGGAGTAGGGGGCGACACTGAAGCTTTCTTT. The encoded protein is CASSVGVGGDTEAFF.

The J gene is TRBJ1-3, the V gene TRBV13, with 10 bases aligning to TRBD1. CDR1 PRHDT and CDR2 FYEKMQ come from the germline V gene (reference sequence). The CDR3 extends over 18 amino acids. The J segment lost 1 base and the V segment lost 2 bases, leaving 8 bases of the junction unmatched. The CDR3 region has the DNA TGTGCCAGCAGCTTATCAGCGGGACAGGGGTTTTCTGGAAACACCATATATTTT. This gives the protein CASSLSAGQGFSGNTIYF.

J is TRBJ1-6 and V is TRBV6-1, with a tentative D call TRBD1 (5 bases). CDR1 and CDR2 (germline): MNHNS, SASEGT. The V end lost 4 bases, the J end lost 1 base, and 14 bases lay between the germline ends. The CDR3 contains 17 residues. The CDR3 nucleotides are TGTGCCAGCAGTGCCCCCCAGGGTTGGTCCTATAATTCACCCCTCCACTTT. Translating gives CASSAPQGWSYNSPLHF.

The CDR3 is CASSGDRRNYGYTF. In DNA form, the CDR3 reads TGTGCCAGCAGTGGGGACAGAAGAAACTATGGCTACACCTTC. The chain is built from TRBV2 and TRBJ1-2, with TRBD1 matching 7 bases. With 4 bases clipped from V and 2 bases from J, the junction kept 4 bases outside the gene matches. In germline, CDR1 is SNHLY, CDR2 FYNNEI. CDR3 size: 14 residues.

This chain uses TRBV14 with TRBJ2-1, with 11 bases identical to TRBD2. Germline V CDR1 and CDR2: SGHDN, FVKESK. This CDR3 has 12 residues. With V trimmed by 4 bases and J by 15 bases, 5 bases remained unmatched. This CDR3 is CASSLSGGAAFF. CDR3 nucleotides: TGTGCCAGCAGCCTTAGCGGGGGGGCCGCGTTCTTC.